One sample yielded the 27 T cell receptor beta chains listed below, sequenced in a study of low-dose radiotherapy and immunotherapy resistance in tumors. The time point: after trial treatment. Specified treatment: LDRT plus nivolumab, ipilimumab, low-dose cyclophosphamide and aspirin (RACIN trial). TRAV- and TRBV-specific primers, spanning alpha and beta chains, primed first-strand cDNA. TCR amplification ran roughly 20 PCR cycles using constant-region and V-primer adapter primers. TCRdb called the reads again in MiXCR, with one record for every CDR3 protein. The sample carries about 58,000 distinct CDR3 sequences, about a quarter recorded once. The sequencing used PBMCs, collected after low-dose radiotherapy plus immunotherapy. The receptors shown here come from a male donor with prostate cancer.

Many counts were recorded for this clonotype. The V and J genes are TRBV20-1 and TRBJ2-5; D is possibly TRBD1 or TRBD2 (6 bases each). In germline, CDR1 is DFQATT, CDR2 SNEGSKA (reference sequence). The CDR3 sequence is 14 residues long. V was shortened by 5 bases and J by 5 bases, with 18 bases between the two germline ends. The CDR3 nucleotides are TGCAGTGCTGACCTAGGGGGGCGGGCGGAGACCCAGTACTTC. Amino acids: CSADLGGRAETQYF.

This clonotype was counted only a few times. V is TRBV19 and J is TRBJ1-2; TRBD1 is a possible D gene (5 bases). Trimming shortened V by 5 bases and J by 5 bases, and 15 bases separated the two germline ends. Germline CDR1 is LNHDA and CDR2 is SQIVND (reference sequence). This CDR3 contains 14 residues. The CDR3 nucleotides are TGTGCCAGTAGTTTGGGGACCGCTGTATATGGCTACACCTTC. This sequence encodes CASSLGTAVYGYTF. The complete variable domain, with remaining parts taken from reference TRBV19 and TRBJ1-2, reads DGGITQSPKYLFRKEGQNVTLSCEQNLNHDAMYWYRQDPGQGLRLIYYSQIVNDFQKGDIAEGYSVSREKKESFPLTVTSAQKNPTAFYLCASSLGTAVYGYTFGSGTRLTVV.

This clonotype was detected ten times or more. V is TRBV28 and J is TRBJ1-1, with D hard to call. V was trimmed by 3 bases and J by 5 bases, leaving 13 bases between them. CDR1 is MDHEN and CDR2 is SYDVKM in the germline V gene. The CDR3 is 14 amino acids. CDR3 DNA: TGTGCCAGCAGTTTGGGTTCAACGGTTACTGAAGCTTTCTTT. Translating it yields CASSLGSTVTEAFF.

This clonotype was seen many times. The junction differs from germline at one of its ends, possibly a read error. The gene calls are TRBV7-7 and TRBJ1-6; 8 bases are a match to TRBD1. Per the germline V gene, CDR1 is SSHAT and CDR2 is FNYEAQ (reference sequence). CDR3 length: 14 residues. The CDR3 is CASSAGQDNSPLHF. CDR3 DNA sequence: TGTGCTAGCAGCGCGGGACAGGATAATTCACCCCTCCACTTT.

Turning to this clonotype: Mismatch with germline at one junction end may stem from a read error. In nucleotides, the CDR3 is TGCAGTGCTAGATCGCCGGTCGGGAAGCAACCTGTGGAGACCCAGTATTTC. Amino acids: CSARSPVGKQPVETQYF. The chain employs TRBV20-1 and TRBJ2-5, with D perhaps TRBD2 (5 bases). Germline assignment: CDR1 DFQATT and CDR2 SNEGSKA (reference sequence). This CDR3 is built from 17 residues.

The J gene is TRBJ2-1, the V gene TRBV6-5; possibly TRBD2 for D (6 bases). The germline V gene encodes CDR1 MNHEY and CDR2 SVGAGI. The V end lost 7 bases, the J end lost 2 bases, and 15 bases lay between the germline ends. The CDR3 loop spans 15 amino acids. The CDR3 nucleotides are TGTGCCAGCAAGGCCCGGGCGGGGCCCTACAATGAGCAGTTCTTC. This gives the protein CASKARAGPYNEQFF.

This clonotype was counted at least ten times. The chain is built from TRBV9 and TRBJ2-2; 12 bases match TRBD2. J lost 7 bases, V lost 0 bases, and 7 bases had no gene match. Germline CDR1 is SGDLS and CDR2 is YYNGEE. This CDR3 is 17 amino acids long. This CDR3 is CASSVGLAGGPVGELFF. CDR3 in DNA: TGTGCCAGCAGCGTAGGGCTAGCGGGAGGGCCGGTCGGGGAGCTGTTTTTT.

This clonotype was seen only a few times. This sequence joins TRBV30 and TRBJ2-7; D perhaps matches TRBD2 (6 bases). Trimming stripped 3 bases from V and 2 bases from J, with 8 bases between. Germline V gene sequence: CDR1 GTSNPN, CDR2 SVGIG (reference sequence). CDR3 length equals 12 residues. The CDR3 DNA reads TGTGCCTGGAGCGGACTAACCTACGAGCAGTACTTC. Translated: CAWSGLTYEQYF.

Ten or more counts support this clonotype. The chain is built from TRBV6-6 and TRBJ1-5; TRBD1 matches at 9 bases. V lost 6 bases to trimming and J lost 7 bases; unmatched junction nucleotides: 16. CDR1 and CDR2 (germline): MNHNY, SVGAGI (reference sequence). The CDR3 is made up of 17 amino acids. The CDR3 sequence is CASSLVPGQGLGQPQHF. The CDR3 nucleotides read TGTGCCAGCAGCCTAGTCCCGGGACAGGGACTGGGCCAGCCCCAGCATTTT.

At least ten counts were recorded for this clonotype. The V call is TRBV19, the J call TRBJ1-4; 7 nucleotides agree with TRBD1. V gave up 10 bases and J gave up 1 base; unmatched junction bases: 3. Germline V gene lookup returns CDR1 LNHDA and CDR2 SQIVND (reference sequence). This CDR3 is built from 13 residues. Here the CDR3 DNA reads TGTGCCACCCGACAGGGAACTAATGAAAAACTGTTTTTT. It translates to CATRQGTNEKLFF.

This clonotype has a count of ten or more. The V gene is TRBV20-1, the J gene TRBJ1-6; 9 bases line up with TRBD1. CDR1 and CDR2 from the germline V gene are DFQATT and SNEGSKA (reference sequence). The CDR3 is 14 amino acids. V was clipped by 3 bases and J by 7 bases; unmatched bases: 4. For the CDR3, the DNA is TGCAGTGCTAGTAAACAGGGGGCGAATTCACCCCTCCACTTT. Translating gives CSASKQGANSPLHF.

Comments on this clonotype: A far more abundant clone sits one base away, making this likely a read error. As the CDR3 is not closed by the conserved phenylalanine or tryptophan, this likely results from a read error. The chain links TRBV7-9 to TRBJ2-5; 8 bases agree with TRBD2. V shed 5 bases, J shed 1 base, and the junction held 6 bases outside the gene matches. The CDR3 is 15 amino acids. In germline, CDR1 is SEHNR, CDR2 FQNEAQ (reference sequence). Here the CDR3 reads CASSPRRGAQETQYL. DNA of the CDR3: TGTGCCAGCAGCCCCCGGCGGGGGGCCCAAGAGACCCAGTACCTC.

In its sample, this clonotype was seen many times. The gene calls are TRBV7-2 and TRBJ2-1, with D possibly TRBD2 on 6 matching bases. Germline values: CDR1 SGHTA, CDR2 FQGNSA. The CDR3 contains 15 residues. V was trimmed by 1 base and J by 4 bases, leaving 11 bases between them. The chain's CDR3 is CASSLGRGRYNEQFF. The DNA for the CDR3 is TGTGCCAGCAGCTTAGGGAGGGGCCGGTACAATGAGCAGTTCTTC.

Many counts were recorded for this clonotype. The rearrangement links TRBV19 to TRBJ1-6; 7 nucleotides align to TRBD1. This CDR3 has 14 residues. The germline V gene has CDR1 LNHDA and CDR2 SQIVND (reference sequence). Germline trimming cut 6 bases from V and 10 bases from J; bases unmatched to any gene: 9. CDR3 protein: CASSNTGEGSPLHF. The CDR3 region has the DNA TGTGCCAGTAGCAACACAGGGGAAGGCTCACCCCTCCACTTT.

This clonotype was counted a few times. The rearrangement uses TRBV28 and TRBJ2-7; 11 nucleotides align to TRBD1. This CDR3 spans 16 amino acids. After removal of 5 bases from V and 0 bases from J, the junction contained 6 bases not matched to a gene. CDR1 and CDR2 (germline): MDHEN, SYDVKM. CDR3 region: CASSRWGTGGSYEQYF. The CDR3 coding sequence is TGTGCCAGCAGTCGCTGGGGGACAGGGGGCTCCTACGAGCAGTACTTC.

This clonotype has ten or more counts. This rearrangement joins TRBV5-6 to TRBJ2-3; 12 bases map to TRBD2. V trimming: 1 base; J trimming: 1 base; junction bases outside the gene matches: 4. Germline values: CDR1 SGHDT, CDR2 YYEEEE. This CDR3 is built from 17 residues. CDR3 region: CASSLRLAGDGTDTQYF. As DNA, the CDR3 is TGTGCCAGCAGCTTGAGACTAGCGGGAGATGGCACAGATACGCAGTATTTT.

This clonotype has only one observation. The chain recombines TRBV18 with TRBJ2-3, with 12 bases matching TRBD2. V lost 3 bases, J lost 4 bases, and 8 bases stayed unmatched. Germline-derived CDR1 and CDR2 are KGHSH and LQKENI. The CDR3 sequence is 17 residues long. CDR3 region: CASSPDTGLAGPDTQYF. The CDR3 DNA follows: TGTGCCAGCTCACCCGACACTGGACTAGCGGGGCCAGATACGCAGTATTTT.

The gene calls are TRBV21-1 and TRBJ2-5; TRBD2, the table's D call, was not compared with the DNA. TRBV21-1 is flagged as a pseudogene. The CDR3 loop spans 15 amino acids. The CDR3 sequence is CASSRDGTTAGTQYF. The CDR3, as DNA: TGTGCCAGCAGCAGAGACGGGACTACGGCTGGGACCCAGTACTTC.

In this sample, this clonotype turned up many times. The V call is TRBV6-1, the J call TRBJ2-7, with TRBD2 identical over 7 bases. This CDR3 is 15 amino acids long. Unmatched junction bases numbered 14, after V lost 5 bases and J lost 7 bases. Germline V gene data show CDR1 as MNHNS and CDR2 as SASEGT. For the CDR3, the DNA is TGTGCCAGCAGTTATTGGGGGGAGGGCCAGTCTGAGCAGTACTTC. This translates into CASSYWGEGQSEQYF.

This clonotype has ten or more counts. J is TRBJ2-5 and V is TRBV7-9; D unresolved. This CDR3 comprises 11 residues. Trimming removed 9 bases at V and 3 bases at J, with 8 bases between. From germline, CDR1 is SEHNR and CDR2 FQNEAQ (reference sequence). The CDR3 spells CASRVKETQYF. The CDR3 DNA follows: TGTGCCAGTCGGGTAAAAGAGACCCAGTACTTC.

In this sample, this clonotype turned up many times. CDR3 sequence (DNA): TGTGCCAGCAGCTTAGGGACCCTGGGTACCGGGGAGCTGTTTTTT. This sequence encodes CASSLGTLGTGELFF. The V and J genes are TRBV11-2 and TRBJ2-2, with D uncertain. This CDR3 is built from 15 residues. With 1 base removed from V and 5 bases from J, the gap between germline ends came to 11 bases. Germline V CDR1 and CDR2: SGHAT, FQNNGV.

On this clonotype itself: This likely came from a read error, as a far larger clone is one base away. This chain connects TRBV24-1 to TRBJ2-7; D might be TRBD1 or TRBD2, each matching 6 bases. From germline, CDR1 is KGHDR and CDR2 SFDVKD. The CDR3 extends over 16 amino acids. Trimming took off 0 bases at V and 7 bases at J, with 18 bases between the two ends. Written as DNA, the CDR3 is TGTGCCACCAGTGATTTGAAGGGGGGCCAGTACAATGAGCAGTACTTC. Translated: CATSDLKGGQYNEQYF.

This clonotype was picked up many times. The V call is TRBV4-2, the J call TRBJ2-7; D is undetermined. CDR1 is LGHNA and CDR2 is YNFKEQ in the germline V gene. The CDR3 length is 15 residues. V was trimmed by 0 bases and J by 2 bases, leaving 11 bases between them. CDR3 DNA sequence: TGTGCCAGCAGCCAAGAGTCACAAGGTCCCTACGAGCAGTACTTC. Translation: CASSQESQGPYEQYF.

This clonotype was found many times. V gene TRBV7-2 combines with J gene TRBJ1-6; TRBD1 is a possible D gene (6 bases). The CDR3 is made up of 15 amino acids. Deletions cut 4 bases from V and 9 bases from J, with 16 bases between. Per the germline V gene, CDR1 is SGHTA and CDR2 is FQGNSA. The CDR3 DNA is TGTGCCAGCAGCTGGAAGGGGGGTCCGAGTTCACCCCTCCACTTT. Protein: CASSWKGGPSSPLHF.

This clonotype has ten or more counts. The rearrangement links TRBV7-9 to TRBJ2-7; the match to TRBD1 covers 7 bases. V lost 2 bases and J lost 0; bases outside the gene matches: 4. The CDR3 totals 15 residues. The germline V gene encodes CDR1 SEHNR and CDR2 FQNEAQ (reference sequence). The CDR3 loop reads CASSLRQGYSYEQYF. CDR3 nucleotide sequence: TGTGCCAGCAGCTTACGACAGGGATACTCCTACGAGCAGTACTTC.

This clonotype came up once. The chain is built from TRBV28 and TRBJ2-7, with D possibly being TRBD2 (6 bases). Germline CDR1 is MDHEN and CDR2 is SYDVKM. The CDR3 sequence is 16 residues long. V lost 3 bases, J lost 0 bases, and 15 bases lay in between. This CDR3 is CASSFRGVGSSYEQYF. CDR3 DNA: TGTGCCAGCAGTTTCCGAGGCGTCGGGAGCTCCTACGAGCAGTACTTC.

This clonotype was counted at least ten times. V gene TRBV7-2 combines with J gene TRBJ2-3, with D unresolved. The CDR3 is made up of 12 amino acids. Germline CDR1 is SGHTA and CDR2 is FQGNSA. V was trimmed by 5 bases and J by 3 bases, leaving 6 bases between them. The chain's CDR3 is CASSRSTDTQYF. The DNA of the CDR3 is TGTGCCAGCAGCCGCTCGACAGATACGCAGTATTTT.